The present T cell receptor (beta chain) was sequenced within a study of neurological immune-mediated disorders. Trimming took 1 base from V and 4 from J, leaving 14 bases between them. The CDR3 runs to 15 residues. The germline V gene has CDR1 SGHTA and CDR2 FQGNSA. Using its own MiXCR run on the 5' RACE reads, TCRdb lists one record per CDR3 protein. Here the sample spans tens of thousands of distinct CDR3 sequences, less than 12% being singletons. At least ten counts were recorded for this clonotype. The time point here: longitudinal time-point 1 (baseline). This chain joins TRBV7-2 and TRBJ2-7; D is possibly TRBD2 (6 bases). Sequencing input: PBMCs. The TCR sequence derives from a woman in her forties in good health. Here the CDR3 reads CASSLVALGTYEQYF. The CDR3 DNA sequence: TGTGCCAGCAGCTTAGTGGCTCTTGGGACTTACGAGCAGTACTTC.